The T cell receptor beta chain described here comes from a study of T-cell memory formation after mild COVID-19. Study details: Largely donor-specific TCR clusters were found.

Each CDR3 protein gets one entry after TCRdb re-called the 5' RACE reads with MiXCR. The sample contains some 350,000 distinct CDR3 sequences, approximately 12% of which appear only once. Germline CDR1 is SNHLY and CDR2 is FYNNEI. The CDR3 is made up of 15 amino acids. The V end lost 7 bases, the J end lost 7 bases, and 19 bases lay between the germline ends. Study results and limitations: Memory cells collected pre-infection included some clones that later responded, suggesting cross-reactive memory joined. Day 15 to 85 contractors were CD4/CD8 balanced; later expanders leaned CD4+. Shrinking CD4+ clones resided mostly in CM and EM, and CD8+ ones in EMRA.

Points on this clonotype: Its antigen is undetermined.

The rearrangement joins TRBV2 to TRBJ2-2, with a weak D call TRBD2 (6 bases). Sequences were obtained from PBMCs or a T cell subset sorted from them (not recorded which). The receptor comes from a young man who had mild COVID-19 (a few samples of this study predate the infection). Cell type and time point are not known. The CDR3 spells CASTNTPWGDGELFF. CDR3 nucleotide sequence: TGTGCCAGCACCAATACCCCCTGGGGGGACGGGGAGCTGTTTTTT. The complete variable domain, with remaining parts taken from reference TRBV2 and TRBJ2-2, reads EPEVTQTPSHQVTQMGQEVILRCVPISNHLYFYWYRQILGQKVEFLVSFYNNEISEKSEIFDDQFSVERPDGSNFTLKIRSTKLEDSAMYFCASTNTPWGDGELFFGEGSRLTVL.